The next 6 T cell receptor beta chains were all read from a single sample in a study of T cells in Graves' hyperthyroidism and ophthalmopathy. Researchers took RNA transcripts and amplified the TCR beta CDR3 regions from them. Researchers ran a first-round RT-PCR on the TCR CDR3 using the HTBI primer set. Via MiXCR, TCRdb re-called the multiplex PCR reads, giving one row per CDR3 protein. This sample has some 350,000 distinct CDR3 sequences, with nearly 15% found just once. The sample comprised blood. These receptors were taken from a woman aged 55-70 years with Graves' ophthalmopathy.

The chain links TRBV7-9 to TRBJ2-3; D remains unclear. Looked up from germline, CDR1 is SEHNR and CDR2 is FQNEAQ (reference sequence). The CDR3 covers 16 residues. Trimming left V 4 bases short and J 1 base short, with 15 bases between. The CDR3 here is CASSSGSTHGTDTQYF. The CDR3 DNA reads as TGTGCCAGCAGCTCAGGATCTACACACGGCACAGATACGCAGTATTTT.

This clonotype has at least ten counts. CDR3 amino acids: CASSSPRDRDSYEQYF. Written as DNA, the CDR3 is TGTGCCAGCAGCTCCCCCCGCGACAGGGATTCCTACGAGCAGTACTTC. J is TRBJ2-7 and V is TRBV13, with 7 positions matching TRBD1. The V gene's germline CDR1 is PRHDT and CDR2 FYEKMQ (reference sequence). This CDR3 is built from 16 residues. The V gene end was trimmed by 4 bases and the J gene end by 1 base; junction bases not matched to a gene: 10.

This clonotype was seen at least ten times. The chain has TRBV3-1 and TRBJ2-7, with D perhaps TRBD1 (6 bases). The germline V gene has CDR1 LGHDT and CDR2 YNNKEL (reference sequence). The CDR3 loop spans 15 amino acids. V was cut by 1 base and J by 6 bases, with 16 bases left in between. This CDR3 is CASSQGDRRFAEQYF. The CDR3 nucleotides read TGTGCCAGCAGCCAAGGAGACAGGAGGTTCGCCGAGCAGTACTTC.

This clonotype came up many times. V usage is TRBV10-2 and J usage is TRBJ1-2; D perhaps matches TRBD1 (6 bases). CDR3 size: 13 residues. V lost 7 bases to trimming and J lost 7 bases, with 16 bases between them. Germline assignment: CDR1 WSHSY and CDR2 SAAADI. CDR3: CASTGTLSSGYTF. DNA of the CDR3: TGCGCCAGCACTGGGACACTCTCCTCTGGCTACACCTTC.

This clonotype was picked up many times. CDR3 sequence reads: CASSDGGRNEQFF. In DNA, the CDR3 is TGTGCCAGCAGCGACGGGGGGCGTAATGAGCAGTTCTTC. The genes are TRBV7-9 and TRBJ2-1; D is perhaps TRBD2 (7 bases). The germline CDR1 and CDR2 sequences are SEHNR and FQNEAQ (reference sequence). This CDR3 comprises 13 residues. The V end was cut by 5 bases, the J end by 7 bases, with 12 bases between.

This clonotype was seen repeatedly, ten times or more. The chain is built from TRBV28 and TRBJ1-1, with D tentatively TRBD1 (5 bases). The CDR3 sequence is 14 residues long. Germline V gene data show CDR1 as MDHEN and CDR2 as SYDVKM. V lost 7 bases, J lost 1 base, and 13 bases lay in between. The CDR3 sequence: CASTSPGGNTEAFF. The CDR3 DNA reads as TGTGCCAGCACCTCACCCGGGGGGAACACTGAAGCTTTCTTT.